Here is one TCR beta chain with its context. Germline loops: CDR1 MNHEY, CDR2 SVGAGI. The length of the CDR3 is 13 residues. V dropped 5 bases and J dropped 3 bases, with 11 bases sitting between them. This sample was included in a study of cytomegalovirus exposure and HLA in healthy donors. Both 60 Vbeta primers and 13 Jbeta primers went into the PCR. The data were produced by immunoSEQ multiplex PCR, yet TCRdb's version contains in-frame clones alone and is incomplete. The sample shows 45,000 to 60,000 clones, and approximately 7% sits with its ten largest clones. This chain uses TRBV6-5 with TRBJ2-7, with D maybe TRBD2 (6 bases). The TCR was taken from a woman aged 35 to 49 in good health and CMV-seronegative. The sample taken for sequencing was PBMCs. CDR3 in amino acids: CASSPGTGYEQYF. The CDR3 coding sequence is TGTGCCAGCAGTCCCGGGACTGGCTACGAGCAGTACTTC.